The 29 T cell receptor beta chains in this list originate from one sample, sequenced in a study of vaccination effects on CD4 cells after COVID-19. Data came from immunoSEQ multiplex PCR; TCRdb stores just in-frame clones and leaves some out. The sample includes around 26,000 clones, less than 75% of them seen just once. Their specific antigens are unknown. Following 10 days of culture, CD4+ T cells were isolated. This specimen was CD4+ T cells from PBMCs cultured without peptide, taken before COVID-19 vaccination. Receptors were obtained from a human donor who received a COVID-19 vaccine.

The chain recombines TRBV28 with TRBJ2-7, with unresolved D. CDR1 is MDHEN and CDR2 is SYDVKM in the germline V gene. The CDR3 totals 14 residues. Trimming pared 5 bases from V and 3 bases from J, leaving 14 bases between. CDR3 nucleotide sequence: TGTGCCAGCAGTGATCTCAGGAAGATCTACGAGCAGTACTTC. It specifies CASSDLRKIYEQYF.

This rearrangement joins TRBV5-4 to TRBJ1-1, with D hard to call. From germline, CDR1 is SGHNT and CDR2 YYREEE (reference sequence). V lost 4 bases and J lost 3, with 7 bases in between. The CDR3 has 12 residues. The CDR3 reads CASSARDTEAFF. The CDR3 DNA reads TGTGCCAGCAGCGCCCGGGACACTGAAGCTTTCTTT. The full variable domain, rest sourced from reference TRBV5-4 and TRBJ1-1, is ETGVTQSPTHLIKTRGQQVTLRCSSQSGHNTVSWYQQALGQGPQFIFQYYREEENGRGNFPPRFSGLQFPNYSSELNVNALELDDSALYLCASSARDTEAFFGQGTRLTVV.

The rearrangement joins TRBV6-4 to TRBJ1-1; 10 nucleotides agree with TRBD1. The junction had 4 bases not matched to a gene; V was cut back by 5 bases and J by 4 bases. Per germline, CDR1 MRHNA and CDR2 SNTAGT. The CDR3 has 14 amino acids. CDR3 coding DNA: TGTGCCAGCAGTTCCGGACAGGGGGGCACTGAAGCTTTCTTT. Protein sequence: CASSSGQGGTEAFF.

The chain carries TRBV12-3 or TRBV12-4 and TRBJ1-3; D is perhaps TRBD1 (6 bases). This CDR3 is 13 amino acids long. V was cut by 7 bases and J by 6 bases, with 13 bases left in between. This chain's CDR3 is CASNLQGANTIYF. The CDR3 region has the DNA TGTGCCAGCAACTTACAGGGAGCAAACACCATATATTTT.

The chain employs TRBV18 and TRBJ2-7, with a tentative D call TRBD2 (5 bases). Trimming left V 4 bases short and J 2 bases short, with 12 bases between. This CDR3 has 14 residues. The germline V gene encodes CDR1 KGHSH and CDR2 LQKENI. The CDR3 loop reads CASSRAAGTYEQYF. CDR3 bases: TGTGCCAGCTCACGGGCGGCGGGCACCTACGAGCAGTACTTC. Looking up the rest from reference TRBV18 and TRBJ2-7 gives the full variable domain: NAGVMQNPRHLVRRRGQEARLRCSPMKGHSHVYWYRQLPEEGLKFMVYLQKENIIDESGMPKERFSAEFPKEGPSILRIQQVVRGDSAAYFCASSRAAGTYEQYFGPGTRLTVT.

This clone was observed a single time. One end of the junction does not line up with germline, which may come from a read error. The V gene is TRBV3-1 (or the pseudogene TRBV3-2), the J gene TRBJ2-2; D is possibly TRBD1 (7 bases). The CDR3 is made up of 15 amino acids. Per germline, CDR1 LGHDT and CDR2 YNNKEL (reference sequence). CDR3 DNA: TGTGCAAGCAGTCCAAAGGGGGCGGGGACCGGGGAGCTGTTTTTT. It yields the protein CASSPKGAGTGELFF.

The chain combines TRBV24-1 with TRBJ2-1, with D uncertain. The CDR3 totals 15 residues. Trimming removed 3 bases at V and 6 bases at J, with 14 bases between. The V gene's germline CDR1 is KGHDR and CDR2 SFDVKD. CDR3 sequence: CATSDTGRVSNEQFF. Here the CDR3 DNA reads TGTGCCACCAGTGATACCGGCCGGGTTTCCAATGAGCAGTTCTTC.

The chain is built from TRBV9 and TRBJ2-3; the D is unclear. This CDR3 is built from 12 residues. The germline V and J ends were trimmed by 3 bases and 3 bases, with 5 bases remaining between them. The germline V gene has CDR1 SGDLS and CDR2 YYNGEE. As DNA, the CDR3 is TGTGCCAGCAGCGCTAAAACAGATACGCAGTATTTT. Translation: CASSAKTDTQYF.

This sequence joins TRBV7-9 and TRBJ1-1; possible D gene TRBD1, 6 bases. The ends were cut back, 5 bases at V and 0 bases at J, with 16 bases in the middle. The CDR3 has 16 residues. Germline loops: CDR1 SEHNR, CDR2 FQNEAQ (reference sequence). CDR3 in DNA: TGTGCCAGCAGCCTCGGGACAAGATACATGAACACTGAAGCTTTCTTT. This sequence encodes CASSLGTRYMNTEAFF.

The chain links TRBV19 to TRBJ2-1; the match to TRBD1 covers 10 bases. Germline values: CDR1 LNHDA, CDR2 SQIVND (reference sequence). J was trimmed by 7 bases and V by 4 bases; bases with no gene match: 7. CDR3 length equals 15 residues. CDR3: CASSKPGQGSNEQFF. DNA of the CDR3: TGTGCCAGTAGTAAGCCGGGACAGGGGTCAAATGAGCAGTTCTTC.

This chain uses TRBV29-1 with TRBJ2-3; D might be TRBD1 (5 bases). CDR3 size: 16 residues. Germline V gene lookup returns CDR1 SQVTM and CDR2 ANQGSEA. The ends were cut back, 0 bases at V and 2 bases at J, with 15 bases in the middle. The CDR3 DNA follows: TGCAGCGTTGAAGACAGGACAAGATCAAACACAGATACGCAGTATTTT. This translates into CSVEDRTRSNTDTQYF.

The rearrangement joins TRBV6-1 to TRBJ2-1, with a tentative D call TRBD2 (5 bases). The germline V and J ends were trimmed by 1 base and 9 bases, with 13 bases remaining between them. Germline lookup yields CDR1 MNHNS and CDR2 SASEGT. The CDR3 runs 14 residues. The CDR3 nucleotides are TGTGCCAGCAGTGAAGGTTTTGAAGGGAGTGAGCAGTTCTTC. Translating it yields CASSEGFEGSEQFF.

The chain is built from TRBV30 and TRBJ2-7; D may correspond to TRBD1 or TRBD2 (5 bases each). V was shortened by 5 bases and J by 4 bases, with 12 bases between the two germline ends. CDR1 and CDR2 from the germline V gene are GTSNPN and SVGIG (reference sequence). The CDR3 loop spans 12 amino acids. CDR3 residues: CAWGGSTYEQYF. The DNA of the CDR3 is TGTGCCTGGGGGGGTTCGACGTACGAGCAGTACTTC. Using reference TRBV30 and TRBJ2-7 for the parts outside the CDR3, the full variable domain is SQTIHQWPATLVQPVGSPLSLECTVEGTSNPNLYWYRQAAGRGLQLLFYSVGIGQISSEVPQNLSASRPQDRQFILSSKKLLLSDSGFYLCAWGGSTYEQYFGPGTRLTVT.

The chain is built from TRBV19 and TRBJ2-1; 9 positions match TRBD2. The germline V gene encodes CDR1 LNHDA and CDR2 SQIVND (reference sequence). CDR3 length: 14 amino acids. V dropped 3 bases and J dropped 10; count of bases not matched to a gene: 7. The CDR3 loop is CASSIGGGAQEQFF. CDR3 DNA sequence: TGTGCCAGTAGTATCGGCGGGGGGGCCCAAGAGCAGTTCTTC.

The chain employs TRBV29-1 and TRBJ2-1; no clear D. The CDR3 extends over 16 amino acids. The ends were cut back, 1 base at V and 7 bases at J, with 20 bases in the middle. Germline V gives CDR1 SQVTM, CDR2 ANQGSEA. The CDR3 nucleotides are TGCAGCGTTGAAGCCCAGACTCCCGACCCCGCTAATGAGCAGTTCTTC. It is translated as CSVEAQTPDPANEQFF.

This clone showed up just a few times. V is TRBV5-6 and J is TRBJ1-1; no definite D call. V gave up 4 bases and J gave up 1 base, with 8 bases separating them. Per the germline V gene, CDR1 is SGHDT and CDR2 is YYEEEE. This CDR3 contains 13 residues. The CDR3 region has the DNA TGTGCCAGCAGCCACAGTGGGAACACTGAAGCTTTCTTT. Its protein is CASSHSGNTEAFF.

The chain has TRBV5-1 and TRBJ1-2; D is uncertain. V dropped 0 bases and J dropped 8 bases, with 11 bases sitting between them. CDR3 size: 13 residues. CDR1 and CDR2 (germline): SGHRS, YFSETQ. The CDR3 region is CASSLGAERGYTF. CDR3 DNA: TGCGCCAGCAGCTTGGGGGCCGAGAGGGGCTACACCTTC.

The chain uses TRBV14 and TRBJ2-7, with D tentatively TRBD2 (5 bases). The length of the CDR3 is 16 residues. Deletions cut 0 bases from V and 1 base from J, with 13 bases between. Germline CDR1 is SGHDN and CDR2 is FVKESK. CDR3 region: CASSQESGWWSYEQYF. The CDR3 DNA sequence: TGTGCCAGCAGCCAAGAGTCGGGGTGGTGGTCCTACGAGCAGTACTTC.

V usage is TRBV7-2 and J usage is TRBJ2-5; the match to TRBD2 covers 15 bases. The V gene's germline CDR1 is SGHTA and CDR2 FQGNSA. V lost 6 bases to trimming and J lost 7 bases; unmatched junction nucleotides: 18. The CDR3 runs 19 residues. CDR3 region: CASSHSGTSGRYPEGTQYF. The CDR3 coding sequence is TGTGCCAGCAGTCACTCCGGGACTAGCGGGAGGTACCCTGAGGGGACCCAGTACTTC. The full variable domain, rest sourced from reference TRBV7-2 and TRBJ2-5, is GAGVSQSPSNKVTEKGKDVELRCDPISGHTALYWYRQSLGQGLEFLIYFQGNSAPDKSGLPSDRFSAERTGGSVSTLTIQRTQQEDSAVYLCASSHSGTSGRYPEGTQYFGPGTRLLVL.

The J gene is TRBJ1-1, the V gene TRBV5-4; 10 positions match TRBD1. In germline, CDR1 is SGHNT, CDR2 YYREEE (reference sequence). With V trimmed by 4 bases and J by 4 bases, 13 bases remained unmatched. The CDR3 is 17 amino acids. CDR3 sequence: CASSPGTGERATTEAFF. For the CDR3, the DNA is TGTGCCAGCAGCCCCGGGACAGGGGAACGGGCGACCACTGAAGCTTTCTTT.

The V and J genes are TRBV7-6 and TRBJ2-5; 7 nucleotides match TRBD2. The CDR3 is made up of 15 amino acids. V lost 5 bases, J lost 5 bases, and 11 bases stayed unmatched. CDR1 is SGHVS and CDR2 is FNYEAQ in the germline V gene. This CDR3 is CASSTSTGGGETQYF. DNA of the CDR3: TGTGCCAGCAGCACGTCGACGGGAGGAGGGGAGACCCAGTACTTC.

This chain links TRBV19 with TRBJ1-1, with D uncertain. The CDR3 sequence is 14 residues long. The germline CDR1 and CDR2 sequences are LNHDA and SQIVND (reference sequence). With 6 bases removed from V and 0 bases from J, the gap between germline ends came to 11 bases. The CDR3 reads CASSPGDLNTEAFF. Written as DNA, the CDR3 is TGTGCCAGTAGCCCAGGTGATTTGAACACTGAAGCTTTCTTT.

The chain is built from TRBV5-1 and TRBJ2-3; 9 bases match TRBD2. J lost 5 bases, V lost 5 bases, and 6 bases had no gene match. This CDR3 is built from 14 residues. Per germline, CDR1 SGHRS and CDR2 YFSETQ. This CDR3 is CASRIAGVRDTQYF. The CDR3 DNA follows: TGCGCCAGCAGAATAGCGGGAGTAAGAGATACGCAGTATTTT.

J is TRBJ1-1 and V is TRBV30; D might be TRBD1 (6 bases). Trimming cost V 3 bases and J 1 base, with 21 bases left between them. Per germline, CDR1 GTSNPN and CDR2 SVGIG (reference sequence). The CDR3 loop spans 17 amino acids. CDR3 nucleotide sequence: TGTGCCTGGAGAGTCCCGCGGGGGAGGGGGAAGAACACTGAAGCTTTCTTT. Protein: CAWRVPRGRGKNTEAFF.

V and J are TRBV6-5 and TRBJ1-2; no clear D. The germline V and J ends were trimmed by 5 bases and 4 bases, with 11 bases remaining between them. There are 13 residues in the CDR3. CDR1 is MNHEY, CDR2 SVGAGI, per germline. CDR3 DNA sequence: TGTGCCAGCAGTCCAGATTTTAGCTATGGCTACACCTTC. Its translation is CASSPDFSYGYTF.

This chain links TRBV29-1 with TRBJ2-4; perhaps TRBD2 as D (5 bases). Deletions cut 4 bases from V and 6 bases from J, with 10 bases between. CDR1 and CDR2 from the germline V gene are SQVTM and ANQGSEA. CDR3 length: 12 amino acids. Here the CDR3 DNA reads TGCAGCGTTGCATTCCGGGGAAACATTCAGTACTTC. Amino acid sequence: CSVAFRGNIQYF.

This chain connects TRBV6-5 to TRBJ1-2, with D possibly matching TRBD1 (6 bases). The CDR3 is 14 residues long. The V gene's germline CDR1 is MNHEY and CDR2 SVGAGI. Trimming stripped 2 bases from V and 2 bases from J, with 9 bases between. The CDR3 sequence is CASSYLQGNYGYTF. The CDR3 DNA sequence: TGTGCCAGCAGTTACCTACAGGGCAACTATGGCTACACCTTC.

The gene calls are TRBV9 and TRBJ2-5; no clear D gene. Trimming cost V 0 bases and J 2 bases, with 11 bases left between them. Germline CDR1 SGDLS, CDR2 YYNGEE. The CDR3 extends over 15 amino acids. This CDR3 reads CASSVGSIPQETQYF. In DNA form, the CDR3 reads TGTGCCAGCAGCGTAGGTAGTATCCCGCAAGAGACCCAGTACTTC.

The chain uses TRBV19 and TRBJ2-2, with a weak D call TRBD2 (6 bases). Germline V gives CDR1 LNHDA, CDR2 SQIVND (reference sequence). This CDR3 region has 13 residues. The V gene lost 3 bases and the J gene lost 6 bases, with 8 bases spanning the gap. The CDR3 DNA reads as TGTGCCAGTAGTATGCGGGACTCCGGGGAGCTGTTTTTT. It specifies CASSMRDSGELFF. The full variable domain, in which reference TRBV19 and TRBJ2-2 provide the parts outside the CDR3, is DGGITQSPKYLFRKEGQNVTLSCEQNLNHDAMYWYRQDPGQGLRLIYYSQIVNDFQKGDIAEGYSVSREKKESFPLTVTSAQKNPTAFYLCASSMRDSGELFFGEGSRLTVL.